These 27 T cell receptor beta chains came from one sample sequenced in a study of Ad26.COV2.S vaccination and SARS-CoV-2 variants (dated by TCRdb to the early 2020s). The intended sense of this specimen's treatment or condition label: some 20 received Ad26.COV2.S at low or high dose, single or two shots; roughly five received placebo; per-sample allocation not given. For vaccine and placebo recipients, repertoires were sequenced using samples collected on day 63 after the first injection. Libraries were built with the immunoSEQ multiplex PCR assay. The table was pulled from immuneACCESS by TCRdb, which kept in-frame rearrangements only. Such tables lose some clones; where checked, under half of the loss comes from unresolved V genes, and the rest has no known cause. The sample table records over 350,000 clones; approximately 91% of these occur just once. The ten largest clones represent roughly 3.5% of the sample.

The source material was peripheral blood, sampled in a trial of Ad26.COV2.S vaccine versus placebo. The receptors stem from a person aged 18-60 years who received the Ad26.COV2.S COVID-19 vaccine or a placebo.

This clone was detected once. The rearrangement uses TRBV5-5 and TRBJ1-4; D not certain. The CDR3 covers 18 residues. Germline V CDR1 and CDR2: SGHKS, YYEKEE (reference sequence). Deletions cut 1 base from V and 0 bases from J, with 16 bases between. Here the CDR3 DNA reads TGTGCCAGCAGCTTGTTCGCGACAAGGGTTGCAACTAATGAAAAACTGTTTTTT. Its translation is CASSLFATRVATNEKLFF.

This clone was picked up a small number of times. The chain has TRBV3-1 (or the pseudogene TRBV3-2) and TRBJ1-4; D not certain. The CDR3 consists of 14 residues. V dropped 2 bases and J dropped 3 bases, with 7 bases sitting between them. The germline CDR1 and CDR2 sequences are LGHDT and YNNKEL (reference sequence). Written as DNA, the CDR3 is TGTGCCAGCAGCCAAAAGGGTTCTAATGAAAAACTGTTTTTT. This codes for CASSQKGSNEKLFF.

V is TRBV6-5 and J is TRBJ2-7, with TRBD2 as a possible D gene (5 bases). V was trimmed by 6 bases and J by 6 bases, leaving 12 bases between them. This CDR3 contains 12 residues. Germline CDR1 is MNHEY and CDR2 is SVGAGI. CDR3 protein: CASSRGFAEQYF. As DNA, the CDR3 is TGTGCCAGCAGCCGAGGGTTTGCCGAGCAGTACTTC.

V gene TRBV9 combines with J gene TRBJ2-7; D ambiguous. Trimming shortened V by 10 bases and J by 4 bases, and 33 bases separated the two germline ends. Germline assignment: CDR1 SGDLS and CDR2 YYNGEE. The CDR3 consists of 18 residues. In DNA form, the CDR3 reads TGTGCCGCTTCCCATTCTCAGCCTATCGACCAGGTGTCGTACGAGCAGTACTTC. Residues: CAASHSQPIDQVSYEQYF.

The V gene is TRBV19, the J gene TRBJ2-2; 7 bases are shared with TRBD1. This CDR3 region has 16 residues. V gave up 5 bases and J gave up 2 bases; unmatched junction bases: 8. Germline V lookup: CDR1 LNHDA, CDR2 SQIVND (reference sequence). The CDR3 is CASSERQGINTGELFF. The CDR3 DNA is TGTGCCAGTAGTGAAAGACAGGGTATCAACACCGGGGAGCTGTTTTTT.

This clone was seen more than once but under ten times. This chain uses TRBV2 with TRBJ2-7, with D perhaps TRBD1 or TRBD2 (5 bases each). Trimming cost V 8 bases and J 7 bases, with 18 bases left between them. The CDR3 is made up of 13 amino acids. Germline V gene data show CDR1 as SNHLY and CDR2 as FYNNEI. CDR3 protein: CASRRTGLGEQYF. CDR3 nucleotides: TGTGCCAGCCGACGAACGGGGCTAGGGGAGCAGTACTTC.

The rearrangement uses TRBV10-1 and TRBJ1-5, with no clear D. Per the germline V gene, CDR1 is WNHNN and CDR2 is SYGVQD (reference sequence). The germline V and J ends were trimmed by 3 bases and 6 bases, with 9 bases remaining between them. The CDR3 consists of 13 residues. The CDR3 region is CASSDGKGQPQHF. CDR3 nucleotide sequence: TGCGCCAGCAGTGACGGGAAGGGTCAGCCCCAGCATTTT.

The J gene is TRBJ2-2, the V gene TRBV5-4, with D uncertain. This CDR3 comprises 14 residues. Trimming pared 4 bases from V and 0 bases from J, leaving 7 bases between. Germline loops: CDR1 SGHNT, CDR2 YYREEE (reference sequence). CDR3 nucleotide sequence: TGTGCCAGCAGCCGGACGGCGAACACCGGGGAGCTGTTTTTT. Its protein product is CASSRTANTGELFF.

The table lists this clone with a few counts. The chain employs TRBV6-5 and TRBJ1-2; the D gene is possibly TRBD1 (5 bases). Trimming cost V 3 bases and J 5 bases, with 10 bases left between them. In germline, CDR1 is MNHEY, CDR2 SVGAGI. The CDR3 runs to 13 residues. This CDR3 is CASSYASGYGYTF. The CDR3 DNA follows: TGTGCCAGCAGTTATGCTTCAGGGTATGGCTACACCTTC.

The genes are TRBV7-2 and TRBJ2-7, with no clear D. Germline V gives CDR1 SGHTA, CDR2 FQGNSA. Trimming stripped 1 base from V and 2 bases from J, with 6 bases between. The CDR3 consists of 13 residues. CDR3 nucleotide sequence: TGTGCCAGCAGCTTAGGCCCACCCTACGAGCAGTACTTC. Amino acids: CASSLGPPYEQYF.

The chain recombines TRBV7-2 with TRBJ2-4; TRBD1 aligns across 7 bases. The CDR3 runs to 16 residues. Germline CDR1 reads SGHTA; CDR2 reads FQGNSA. After removal of 7 bases from V and 0 bases from J, the junction contained 9 bases not matched to a gene. Here the CDR3 DNA reads TGTGCCAGCACCACTCAGGGGACAGTAGCCAAAAACATTCAGTACTTC. Translation gives CASTTQGTVAKNIQYF.

This clone appeared a single time. This sequence joins TRBV5-6 and TRBJ2-7; TRBD1 matches at 7 bases. The CDR3 has 14 residues. The junction had 7 bases not matched to a gene; V was cut back by 4 bases and J by 3 bases. Germline CDR1 reads SGHDT; CDR2 reads YYEEEE. CDR3 bases: TGTGCCAGCAGCCCGACAGGGAGTGGCTACGAGCAGTACTTC. Protein product: CASSPTGSGYEQYF.

J is TRBJ2-5 and V is TRBV18, with D hard to call. Germline CDR1 is KGHSH and CDR2 is LQKENI. Trimming took 3 bases from V and 5 from J, leaving 10 bases between them. The CDR3 covers 13 residues. The CDR3 nucleotides are TGTGCCAGCTCACCTGGGCTAGGGGAGACCCAGTACTTC. As protein: CASSPGLGETQYF.

This clone was recorded only once. The V gene is TRBV2, the J gene TRBJ1-1; D is undetermined. This CDR3 contains 10 residues. CDR1 is SNHLY, CDR2 FYNNEI, per germline. Trimming took off 3 bases at V and 6 bases at J, with 2 bases between the two ends. CDR3 coding DNA: TGTGCCAGCAGTGAGTCTGAAGCTTTCTTT. Translating it yields CASSESEAFF.

This chain links TRBV30 with TRBJ2-1; TRBD1 aligns across 7 bases. The CDR3 is 14 residues long. V gave up 2 bases and J gave up 4 bases; unmatched junction bases: 5. Per germline, CDR1 GTSNPN and CDR2 SVGIG (reference sequence). Here the CDR3 reads CAWSRDRRYNEQFF. CDR3 in DNA: TGTGCCTGGAGTAGGGACAGAAGATACAATGAGCAGTTCTTC. Full variable domain (outside the CDR3, taken from reference TRBV30 and TRBJ2-1): SQTIHQWPATLVQPVGSPLSLECTVEGTSNPNLYWYRQAAGRGLQLLFYSVGIGQISSEVPQNLSASRPQDRQFILSSKKLLLSDSGFYLCAWSRDRRYNEQFFGPGTRLTVL.

The chain is built from TRBV7-2 and TRBJ2-3; D uncertain. V dropped 1 base and J dropped 4 bases, with 9 bases sitting between them. This CDR3 contains 14 residues. Germline assignment: CDR1 SGHTA and CDR2 FQGNSA. DNA for the CDR3: TGTGCCAGCAGCTTAGAGGTCCGCCCAGATACGCAGTATTTT. Protein sequence: CASSLEVRPDTQYF. The full variable domain, its missing parts supplied by reference TRBV7-2 and TRBJ2-3, is GAGVSQSPSNKVTEKGKDVELRCDPISGHTALYWYRQSLGQGLEFLIYFQGNSAPDKSGLPSDRFSAERTGGSVSTLTIQRTQQEDSAVYLCASSLEVRPDTQYFGPGTRLTVL.

This clone came up a few times. This CDR3 reads CASSVGAGQNNYGYTF. Here the CDR3 DNA reads TGTGCCAGCAGCGTAGGGGCTGGTCAGAATAACTATGGCTACACCTTC. The chain has TRBV9 and TRBJ1-2; D not resolved. The V and J ends lost 0 bases and 1 base respectively, with 13 bases between them. CDR1 is SGDLS and CDR2 is YYNGEE in the germline V gene. The CDR3 has 16 amino acids.

This chain connects TRBV15 to TRBJ1-5; 10 nucleotides align to TRBD1. This CDR3 is built from 15 residues. Germline CDR1 LNHNV, CDR2 YYDKDF (reference sequence). Germline trimming cut 7 bases from V and 4 bases from J; bases unmatched to any gene: 7. The CDR3 spells CATTKDRGYNQPQHF. The CDR3 DNA follows: TGTGCCACCACCAAGGACAGGGGGTATAATCAGCCCCAGCATTTT.

V and J are TRBV6-5 and TRBJ2-1; 7 nucleotides align to TRBD2. The J segment lost 4 bases and the V segment lost 6 bases, leaving 9 bases of the junction unmatched. The CDR3 is 15 amino acids. Germline V gene sequence: CDR1 MNHEY, CDR2 SVGAGI. The CDR3 sequence is CASSLGGAEYNEQFF. CDR3 coding DNA: TGTGCCAGCAGCCTGGGAGGGGCGGAATACAATGAGCAGTTCTTC.

The V call is TRBV6-5, the J call TRBJ2-7; 10 nucleotides agree with TRBD1. CDR3 length equals 16 residues. With 2 bases clipped from V and 6 bases from J, the junction kept 10 bases outside the gene matches. Germline V gene data show CDR1 as MNHEY and CDR2 as SVGAGI. The CDR3 region is CASSYGLGTGVSEQYF. The CDR3 DNA follows: TGTGCCAGCAGTTACGGCCTGGGGACAGGGGTTAGCGAGCAGTACTTC.

The chain employs TRBV5-4 and TRBJ1-2; unclear D gene. Germline V gene sequence: CDR1 SGHNT, CDR2 YYREEE (reference sequence). This CDR3 contains 14 residues. V was cut by 4 bases and J by 4 bases, with 14 bases left in between. The CDR3 bases are TGTGCCAGCAGCGGCGGGCCGGGTATCTATGGCTACACCTTC. Its protein is CASSGGPGIYGYTF. Complete variable domain (other parts from reference TRBV5-4 and TRBJ1-2): ETGVTQSPTHLIKTRGQQVTLRCSSQSGHNTVSWYQQALGQGPQFIFQYYREEENGRGNFPPRFSGLQFPNYSSELNVNALELDDSALYLCASSGGPGIYGYTFGSGTRLTVV.

The chain has TRBV5-4 and TRBJ2-2; no firm D call. The CDR3 is made up of 15 amino acids. Germline V CDR1 and CDR2: SGHNT, YYREEE (reference sequence). Trimming left V 4 bases short and J 5 bases short, with 15 bases between. CDR3 sequence reads: CASSTILAGTGELFF. The CDR3 DNA sequence: TGTGCCAGCAGCACCATATTAGCTGGTACCGGGGAGCTGTTTTTT.

The chain couples TRBV5-6 to TRBJ2-3; TRBD2 might be the D (5 bases). Trimming removed 0 bases from V and 0 bases from J, with 11 bases in between. The CDR3 is 16 amino acids. Germline V lookup: CDR1 SGHDT, CDR2 YYEEEE. CDR3 residues: CASSLAEGSSTDTQYF. CDR3 coding DNA: TGTGCCAGCAGCTTGGCCGAGGGTTCTAGCACAGATACGCAGTATTTT.

CDR3 residues: CASSRALPYEQYF. CDR3 DNA: TGCGCCAGCAGCCGCGCACTACCCTACGAGCAGTACTTC. The rearrangement uses TRBV4-3 and TRBJ2-7; D gene ambiguous. This CDR3 spans 13 amino acids. Germline assignment: CDR1 LGHNA and CDR2 YSLEER. V was cut by 4 bases and J by 2 bases, with 9 bases left in between.

This chain joins TRBV7-9 and TRBJ2-7; D is perhaps TRBD2 (5 bases). The CDR3 runs 14 residues. The V end was cut by 1 base, the J end by 4 bases, with 11 bases between. Germline V CDR1 and CDR2: SEHNR, FQNEAQ (reference sequence). The DNA of the CDR3 is TGTGCCAGCAGCTTAGTGCTAGCCCCATACGAGCAGTACTTC. It yields the protein CASSLVLAPYEQYF.

V and J are TRBV27 and TRBJ1-4; 10 bases are shared with TRBD1. Germline CDR1 reads MNHEY; CDR2 reads SMNVEV (reference sequence). This CDR3 is 13 amino acids long. Trimming took 8 bases from V and 8 from J; bases not matched to a gene: 5. Written as DNA, the CDR3 is TGTGCCAGCCGGGACAGGGGATGGGAAAAACTGTTTTTT. It encodes CASRDRGWEKLFF.

J is TRBJ2-7 and V is TRBV20-1; D may be TRBD2 (7 bases). Germline CDR1 reads DFQATT; CDR2 reads SNEGSKA (reference sequence). The CDR3 consists of 14 residues. The V end was cut by 3 bases, the J end by 1 base, with 13 bases between. The CDR3 DNA is TGCAGTGCTAGTGGCGGGGGCAGTTCCTACGAGCAGTACTTC. This encodes CSASGGGSSYEQYF.